The rows below give T cell receptor beta chains drawn from one sample of a study of OX40 agonist ivuxolimab in advanced cancers. The data were produced by immunoSEQ multiplex PCR, yet TCRdb's version contains in-frame clones alone and is incomplete. The sample records under 100,000 clones, around 83% being singletons. Specimen: CD4+ or CD8+ T cells sorted from blood, collected in a trial of the OX40 agonist ivuxolimab. The receptors were sampled from an adult with an advanced solid tumor such as melanoma, head and neck, liver or kidney cancer. CDR3s include the opening cysteine and the closing phenylalanine or tryptophan.

j_call v_call cdr3_aa
TRBJ2-1 TRBV6-5 CASRPSGGHYNEQFF
TRBJ1-2 TRBV7-8 CASSLVRAATNYGYTF
TRBJ1-2 TRBV6-1 CASSEVRTYGYTF
TRBJ1-4 TRBV21-1 CASSMKGWSEKLFF
TRBJ2-7 TRBV4-2 CASSQGTSESYEQYF
TRBJ1-4 TRBV2 CASRVDGGSGKLFF
TRBJ2-1 TRBV6-5 CASRGIPHNEQFF
TRBJ1-1 TRBV6-5 CASSNREAGRTEAFF
TRBJ1-3 TRBV7-8 CASSIREAGNTIYF
TRBJ1-2 TRBV5-1 CASSSPPAGGFYGYTF
TRBJ2-1 TRBV11-2 CASSLGRYYNEQFF
TRBJ1-4 TRBV2 CASSARGGIGEKLFF
TRBJ1-5 TRBV5-6 CASSLGQGGNQPQHF
TRBJ2-3 TRBV5-1 CASSVDRAGDTQYF
TRBJ1-2 TRBV9 CASSVTVDHYGYTF
TRBJ1-1 TRBV29-1 CSVVPGQREAFF
TRBJ1-2 TRBV30 CAWALGGEDSNGYTF
TRBJ1-5 TRBV28 CATLSHGQPQHF
TRBJ1-5 TRBV19 CASSPRGGFQPQHF
TRBJ2-7 TRBV27 CASSLRGLHYEQYF
TRBJ1-3 TRBV6-5 CASASQGNTIYF
TRBJ1-6 TRBV6-5 CASSYSQGNYNSPLHF
TRBJ1-3 TRBV4-3 CASSQDRPRHTGNTIYF
TRBJ1-3 TRBV29-1 CSVDSSWGGSGNTIYF
TRBJ1-3 TRBV10-2 CASSEGGQGNTIYF
TRBJ1-1 TRBV27 CASSPPSGWGLNTEAFF
TRBJ2-7 TRBV5-1 CASSGQGYEQYF
TRBJ2-7 TRBV19 CASSFRLTGGDEQYF
TRBJ2-5 TRBV2 CASSRDRGQETQYF
TRBJ1-5 TRBV19 CASVTQGSNQPQHF
TRBJ1-3 TRBV6-1 CASWGAGAGNTIYF
TRBJ2-5 TRBV30 CAWSVQGETQYF
TRBJ2-7 TRBV4-3 CASSQGTSGGAYEQYF
TRBJ1-1 TRBV15 CATSRDASGREAFF
TRBJ1-5 TRBV5-8 CASSLRTGSSNQPQHF
TRBJ1-5 TRBV29-1 CSGGDGSNQPQHF
TRBJ1-2 TRBV28 CASRGSGQGYYGYTF
TRBJ2-5 TRBV19 CATSLGGQETQYF
TRBJ2-3 TRBV11-1 CASSVIAGGTTDTQYF
TRBJ2-3 TRBV5-5 CASSLRADTQYF
TRBJ1-5 TRBV7-6 CASSLAQGAQPQHF
TRBJ1-2 TRBV29-1 CSVELATSNYGYTF
TRBJ1-3 TRBV19 CASSSTGGAGNTIYF
TRBJ2-1 TRBV5-1 CASTQGASSENEQFF
TRBJ1-1 TRBV7-9 CASSLDGVNKAFF
TRBJ2-5 TRBV6-1 CASSTDRGETQYF
TRBJ1-6 TRBV28 CASTLSGTLIKDDSPLHF
TRBJ2-3 TRBV5-1 CASSLRAGGEDTQYF
TRBJ1-6 TRBV28 CASVTQHNSPLHF
TRBJ2-1 TRBV6-1 CASNPHGGGRNEQFF
TRBJ1-2 TRBV30 CAWSDLEGYTF
TRBJ2-1 TRBV29-1 CSVLGGRVYNEQFF
TRBJ1-1 TRBV6-6 CASSYGGGPTEAFF
TRBJ1-1 TRBV6-5 CASRASSSGTAFF
TRBJ2-6 TRBV5-1 CASRTDSSGANVLTF
TRBJ2-1 TRBV4-1 CASSPLAGGLWEQFF
TRBJ2-5 TRBV2 CASSETKETQYF
TRBJ1-6 TRBV19 CASSSREGASSPLHF
TRBJ2-5 TRBV29-1 CSVAQNSRPGETQYF
TRBJ1-1 TRBV2 CASIRQAADTEAFF